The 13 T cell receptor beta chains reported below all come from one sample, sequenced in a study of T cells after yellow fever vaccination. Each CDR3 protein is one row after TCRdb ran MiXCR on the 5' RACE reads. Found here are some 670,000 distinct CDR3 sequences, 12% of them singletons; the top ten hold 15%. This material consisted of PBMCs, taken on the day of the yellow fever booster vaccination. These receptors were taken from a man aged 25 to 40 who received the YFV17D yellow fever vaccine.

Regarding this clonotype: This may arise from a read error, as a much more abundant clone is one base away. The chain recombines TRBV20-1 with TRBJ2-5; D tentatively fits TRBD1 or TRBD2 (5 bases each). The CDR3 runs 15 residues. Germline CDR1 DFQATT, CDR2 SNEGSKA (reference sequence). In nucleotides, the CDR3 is TGCAGTGCTGGAGATCCGGGATGGGGGCAAGAGACCCAGTACTTC. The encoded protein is CSAGDPGWGQETQYF.

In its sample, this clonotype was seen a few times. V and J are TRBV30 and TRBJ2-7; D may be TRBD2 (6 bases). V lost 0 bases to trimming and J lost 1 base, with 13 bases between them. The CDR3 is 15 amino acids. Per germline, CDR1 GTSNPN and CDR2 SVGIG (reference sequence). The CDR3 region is CAWSVGSSVSYEQYF. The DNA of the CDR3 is TGTGCCTGGAGTGTAGGGTCTAGCGTGTCCTACGAGCAGTACTTC.

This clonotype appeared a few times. The DNA for the CDR3 is TGTGCCAGCAGCGGACGCAGGACCGGGACAGCTCCCGAGCAGTACTTC. Translating gives CASSGRRTGTAPEQYF. V and J are TRBV5-6 and TRBJ2-7; 7 bases match TRBD1. The length of the CDR3 is 16 residues. Germline assignment: CDR1 SGHDT and CDR2 YYEEEE. Trimming cost V 4 bases and J 6 bases; bases outside gene matches: 16.

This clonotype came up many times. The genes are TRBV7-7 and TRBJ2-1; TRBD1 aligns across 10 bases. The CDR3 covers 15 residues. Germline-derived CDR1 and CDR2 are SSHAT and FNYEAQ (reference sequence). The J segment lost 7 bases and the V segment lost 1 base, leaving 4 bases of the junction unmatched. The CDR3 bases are TGTGCCAGCAGCTTAGGGGGGGGACAGGGGAATGAGCAGTTCTTC. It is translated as CASSLGGGQGNEQFF.

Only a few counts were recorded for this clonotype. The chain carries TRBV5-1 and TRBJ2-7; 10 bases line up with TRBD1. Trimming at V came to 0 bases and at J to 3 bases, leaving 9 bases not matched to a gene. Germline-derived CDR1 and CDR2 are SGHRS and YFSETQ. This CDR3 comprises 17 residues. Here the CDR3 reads CASSLAVGTGVFYEQYF. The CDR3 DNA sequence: TGCGCCAGCAGCTTGGCTGTTGGGACAGGGGTTTTCTACGAGCAGTACTTC.

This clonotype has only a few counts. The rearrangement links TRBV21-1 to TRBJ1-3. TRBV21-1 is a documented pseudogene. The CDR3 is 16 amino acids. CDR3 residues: CASSQPTGETGNTIYF. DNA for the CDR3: TGTGCCAGCAGCCAACCCACGGGTGAAACTGGAAACACCATATATTTT.

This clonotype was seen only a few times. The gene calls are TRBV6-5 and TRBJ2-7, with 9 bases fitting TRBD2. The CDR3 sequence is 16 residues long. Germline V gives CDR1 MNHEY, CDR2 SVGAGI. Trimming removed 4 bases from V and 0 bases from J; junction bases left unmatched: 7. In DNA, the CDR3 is TGTGCCAGCAGTTCCCGACTAGCGGCAAGCTCCTACGAGCAGTACTTC. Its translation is CASSSRLAASSYEQYF.

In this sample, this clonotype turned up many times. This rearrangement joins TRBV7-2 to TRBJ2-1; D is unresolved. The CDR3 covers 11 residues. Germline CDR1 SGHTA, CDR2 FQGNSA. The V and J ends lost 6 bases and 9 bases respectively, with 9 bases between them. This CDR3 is CASSFGGEQFF. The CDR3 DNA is TGTGCCAGCAGTTTCGGTGGTGAGCAGTTCTTC.

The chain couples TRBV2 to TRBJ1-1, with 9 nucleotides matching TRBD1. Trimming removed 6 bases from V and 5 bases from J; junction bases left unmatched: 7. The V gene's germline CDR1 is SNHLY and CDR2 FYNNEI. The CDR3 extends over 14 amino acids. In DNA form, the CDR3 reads TGTGCCAGCAGGAGACAGGGGGTTAATACTGAAGCTTTCTTT. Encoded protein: CASRRQGVNTEAFF.

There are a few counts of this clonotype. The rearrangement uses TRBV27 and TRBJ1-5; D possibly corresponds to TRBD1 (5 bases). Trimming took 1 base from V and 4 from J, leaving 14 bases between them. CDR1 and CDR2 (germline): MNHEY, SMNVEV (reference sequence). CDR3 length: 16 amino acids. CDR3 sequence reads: CASSLWLPEGNQPQHF. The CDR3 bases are TGTGCCAGCAGTTTATGGCTTCCGGAGGGGAATCAGCCCCAGCATTTT.

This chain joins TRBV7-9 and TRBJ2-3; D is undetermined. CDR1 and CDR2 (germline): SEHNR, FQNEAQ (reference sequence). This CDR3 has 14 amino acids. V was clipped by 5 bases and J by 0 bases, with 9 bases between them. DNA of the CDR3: TGTGCCAGCAGCCGACGCCAAAGCACAGATACGCAGTATTTT. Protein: CASSRRQSTDTQYF.

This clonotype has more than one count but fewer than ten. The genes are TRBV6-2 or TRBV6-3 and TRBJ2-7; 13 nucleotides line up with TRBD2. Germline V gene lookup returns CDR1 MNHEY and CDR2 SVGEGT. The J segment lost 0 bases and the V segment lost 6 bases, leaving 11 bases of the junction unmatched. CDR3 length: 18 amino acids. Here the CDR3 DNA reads TGTGCCAGCAGATCCGTCCCGGGACTAGCGGGACGCTCCTACGAGCAGTACTTC. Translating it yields CASRSVPGLAGRSYEQYF.

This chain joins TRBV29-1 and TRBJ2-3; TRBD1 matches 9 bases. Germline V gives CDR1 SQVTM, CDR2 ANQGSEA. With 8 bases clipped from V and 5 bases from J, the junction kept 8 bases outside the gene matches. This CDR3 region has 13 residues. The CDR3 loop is CSSGGTGKDTQYF. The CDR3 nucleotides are TGCAGCTCTGGAGGGACAGGGAAAGATACGCAGTATTTT.